This record covers a single T cell receptor (beta chain). The germline V gene encodes CDR1 SGHVS and CDR2 FQNEAQ. With 6 bases clipped from V and 6 bases from J, the junction kept 20 bases outside the gene matches. This CDR3 is built from 18 residues. This specimen comes from a study of blood T cell repertoires in COVID-19. Sequenced by immunoSEQ multiplex PCR; TCRdb stores in-frame clones only, minus some. This table has some 70,000 clones, 65% to 90% appearing once. The receptor was derived from an older man with acute or convalescent COVID-19. Source material: peripheral blood. The rearrangement uses TRBV7-8 and TRBJ2-7, with TRBD2 matching 10 bases. The CDR3 spells CASRPRRWVAGGPPEQYF. The CDR3 bases are TGTGCCAGCAGGCCCCGACGTTGGGTAGCGGGGGGCCCTCCCGAGCAGTACTTC.